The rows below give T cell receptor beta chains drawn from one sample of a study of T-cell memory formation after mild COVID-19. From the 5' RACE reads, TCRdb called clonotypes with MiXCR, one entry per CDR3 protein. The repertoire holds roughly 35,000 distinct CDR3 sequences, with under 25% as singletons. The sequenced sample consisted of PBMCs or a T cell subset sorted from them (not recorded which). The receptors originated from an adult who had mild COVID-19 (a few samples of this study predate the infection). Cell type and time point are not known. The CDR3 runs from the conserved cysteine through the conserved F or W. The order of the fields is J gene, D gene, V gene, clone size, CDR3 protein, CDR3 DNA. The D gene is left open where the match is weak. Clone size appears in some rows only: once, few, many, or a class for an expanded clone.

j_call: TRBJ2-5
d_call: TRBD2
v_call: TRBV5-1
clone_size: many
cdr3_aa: CASSSHGAGGSETQYF
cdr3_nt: TGCGCCAGCAGCTCCCATGGAGCGGGGGGTAGCGAGACCCAGTACTTC

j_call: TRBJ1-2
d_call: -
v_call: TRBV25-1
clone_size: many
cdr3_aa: CASSESGSGDYGYTF
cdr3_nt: TGTGCCAGCAGTGAATCCGGCTCGGGGGACTATGGCTACACCTTC

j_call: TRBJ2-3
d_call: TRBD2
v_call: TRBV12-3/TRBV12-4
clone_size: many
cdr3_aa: CASSGRGLAGGRPTDTQYF
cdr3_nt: TGTGCCAGCAGTGGAAGGGGACTAGCGGGGGGGCGTCCCACAGATACGCAGTATTTT

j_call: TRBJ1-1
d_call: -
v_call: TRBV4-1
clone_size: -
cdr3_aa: CASSQVSGGHTEAFF
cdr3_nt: TGCGCCAGCAGCCAGGTCTCGGGTGGGCACACTGAAGCTTTCTTT

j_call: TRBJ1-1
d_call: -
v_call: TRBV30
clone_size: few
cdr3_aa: CAWSPLRPSEAFF
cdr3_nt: TGTGCCTGGAGCCCCCTAAGACCTTCTGAAGCTTTCTTT

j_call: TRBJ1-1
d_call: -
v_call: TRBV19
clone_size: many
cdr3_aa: CASSERQVGSTEAFF
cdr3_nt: TGTGCCAGTAGTGAAAGACAGGTGGGGAGCACTGAAGCTTTCTTT

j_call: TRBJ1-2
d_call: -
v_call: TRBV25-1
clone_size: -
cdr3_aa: CASSERDRGDLDGYTF
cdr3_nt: TGTGCCAGCAGTGAGCGGGATAGGGGTGACTTGGATGGCTACACCTTC

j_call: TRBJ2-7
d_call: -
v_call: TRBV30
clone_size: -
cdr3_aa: CAWTDTSYEQYF
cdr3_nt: TGTGCCTGGACGGACACCTCTTACGAGCAGTACTTC

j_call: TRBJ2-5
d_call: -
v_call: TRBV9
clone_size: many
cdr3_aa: CASSVGQVYQETQYF
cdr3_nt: TGTGCCAGCAGCGTAGGACAGGTGTACCAAGAGACCCAGTACTTC

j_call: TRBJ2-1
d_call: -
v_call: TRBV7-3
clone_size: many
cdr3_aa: CASSLGWSSYNEQFF
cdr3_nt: TGTGCCAGCAGCCTTGGCTGGAGCTCCTACAATGAGCAGTTCTTC

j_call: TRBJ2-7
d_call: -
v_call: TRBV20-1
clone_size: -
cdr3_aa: CSAISKLGPSYEQYF
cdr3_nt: TGCAGTGCTATCTCTAAACTAGGACCTTCCTACGAGCAGTACTTC

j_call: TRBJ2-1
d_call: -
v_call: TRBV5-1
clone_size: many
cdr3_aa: CASSLVGGRLDEQFF
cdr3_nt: TGCGCCAGCAGCTTGGTGGGGGGCCGTTTGGATGAGCAGTTCTTC

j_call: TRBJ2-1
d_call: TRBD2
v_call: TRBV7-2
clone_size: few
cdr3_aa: CASRPGSGGGNEQFF
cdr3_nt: TGTGCCAGCAGACCAGGGAGCGGGGGAGGGAATGAGCAGTTCTTC

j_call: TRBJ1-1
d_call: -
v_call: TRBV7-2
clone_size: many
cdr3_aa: CASNPPSLYKMNTEAFF
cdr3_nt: TGTGCCAGCAATCCTCCAAGCCTTTACAAAATGAACACTGAAGCTTTCTTT

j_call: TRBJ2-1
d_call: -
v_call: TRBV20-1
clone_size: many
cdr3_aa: CSARDLRRRGNEQFF
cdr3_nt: TGCAGTGCTAGAGATCTACGACGGAGGGGCAATGAGCAGTTCTTC

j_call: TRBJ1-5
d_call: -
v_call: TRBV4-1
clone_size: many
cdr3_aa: CASSQGGTGAFNQPQHF
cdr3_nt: TGCGCCAGCAGCCAGGGGGGGACCGGGGCTTTCAATCAGCCCCAGCATTTT

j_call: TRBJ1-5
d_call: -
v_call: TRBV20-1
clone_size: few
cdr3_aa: CSAGGAVSNQPQHF
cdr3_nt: TGCAGTGCTGGCGGCGCGGTTAGCAATCAGCCCCAGCATTTT

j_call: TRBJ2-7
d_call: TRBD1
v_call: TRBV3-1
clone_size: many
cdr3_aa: CASRDTTGQGVHEQYF
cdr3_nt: TGTGCCAGCAGGGACACCACGGGACAGGGCGTCCACGAGCAGTACTTC

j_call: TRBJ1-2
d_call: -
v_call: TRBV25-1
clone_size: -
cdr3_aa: CASSEPRGDYGYTF
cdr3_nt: TGTGCCAGCAGTGAACCGAGGGGAGACTATGGCTACACCTTC

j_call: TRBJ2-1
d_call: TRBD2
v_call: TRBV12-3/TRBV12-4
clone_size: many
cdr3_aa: CASSAGLGSYNEQFF
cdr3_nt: TGTGCCAGCAGTGCCGGACTAGGCTCCTACAATGAGCAGTTCTTC

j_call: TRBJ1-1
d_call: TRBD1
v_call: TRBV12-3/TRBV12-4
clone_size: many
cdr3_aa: CASTTPRGGGTEAFF
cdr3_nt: TGTGCCAGCACCACTCCCAGGGGGGGAGGAACTGAAGCTTTCTTT

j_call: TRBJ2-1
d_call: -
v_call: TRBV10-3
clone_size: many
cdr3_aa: CAISGTDSYNEQFF
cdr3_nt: TGTGCCATCAGTGGGACAGACTCCTACAATGAGCAGTTCTTC

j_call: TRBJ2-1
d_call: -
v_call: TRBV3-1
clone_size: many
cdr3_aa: CASSQMTKNPESEQFF
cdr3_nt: TGTGCCAGCAGCCAAATGACAAAAAATCCCGAGAGTGAGCAGTTCTTC

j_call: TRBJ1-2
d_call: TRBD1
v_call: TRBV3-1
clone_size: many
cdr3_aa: CASSHRTGGGYTF
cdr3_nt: TGTGCCAGCAGCCACAGGACAGGTGGGGGCTACACCTTC

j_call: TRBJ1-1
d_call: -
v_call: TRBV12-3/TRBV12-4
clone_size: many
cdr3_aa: CASSPGGNTEAFF
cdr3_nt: TGTGCCAGCAGCCCCGGGGGGAACACTGAAGCTTTCTTT

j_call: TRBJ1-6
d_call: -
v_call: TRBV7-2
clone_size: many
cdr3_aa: CASSLTTGANNSPLHF
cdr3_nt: TGTGCCAGCAGCCTCACTACTGGGGCCAATAATTCACCCCTCCACTTT

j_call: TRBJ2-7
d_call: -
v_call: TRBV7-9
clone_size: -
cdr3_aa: CASSLGDKPIHEQYF
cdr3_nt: TGTGCCAGCAGCTTGGGCGACAAGCCCATCCACGAGCAGTACTTC

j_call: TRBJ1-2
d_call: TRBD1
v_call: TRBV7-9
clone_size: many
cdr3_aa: CASSRDRVDRGYTF
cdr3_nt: TGTGCCAGCAGCAGGGACAGGGTTGATCGTGGCTACACCTTC

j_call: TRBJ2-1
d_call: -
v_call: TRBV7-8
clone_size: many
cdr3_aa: CASSLVGSSYNEQFF
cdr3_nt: TGTGCCAGCAGCTTAGTCGGGTCCTCCTACAATGAGCAGTTCTTC

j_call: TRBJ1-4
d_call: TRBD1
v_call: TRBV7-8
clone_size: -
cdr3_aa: CASSSQGFREKLFF
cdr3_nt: TGTGCCAGCAGCTCACAGGGGTTTCGTGAAAAACTGTTTTTT

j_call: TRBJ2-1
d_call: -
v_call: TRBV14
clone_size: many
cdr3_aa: CASSQDLLQQFF
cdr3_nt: TGTGCCAGCAGCCAAGATCTTCTACAGCAGTTCTTC

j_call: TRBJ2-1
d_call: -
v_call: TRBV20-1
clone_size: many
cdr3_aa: CSAISPLSYNEQFF
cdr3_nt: TGCAGTGCTATAAGCCCCCTCTCCTACAATGAGCAGTTCTTC

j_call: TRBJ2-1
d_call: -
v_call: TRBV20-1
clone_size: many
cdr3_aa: CSARVLAMASYNEQFF
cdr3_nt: TGCAGTGCTAGAGTACTGGCGATGGCCTCCTACAATGAGCAGTTCTTC

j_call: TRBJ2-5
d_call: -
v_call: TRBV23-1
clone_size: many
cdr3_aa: CASSQSGKRGRYQETQYF
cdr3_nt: TGCGCCAGCAGTCAAAGTGGGAAAAGGGGCCGGTACCAAGAGACCCAGTACTTC

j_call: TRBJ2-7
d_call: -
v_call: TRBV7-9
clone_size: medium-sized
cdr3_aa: CASSSRGASSYEQYF
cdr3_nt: TGTGCCAGCAGCTCGAGGGGTGCGTCCAGCTACGAGCAGTACTTC

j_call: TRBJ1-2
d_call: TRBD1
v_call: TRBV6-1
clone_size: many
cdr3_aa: CASSEAQPRGDRLYGYTF
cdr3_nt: TGTGCCAGCAGTGAAGCCCAACCCAGGGGGGACAGACTCTATGGCTACACCTTC

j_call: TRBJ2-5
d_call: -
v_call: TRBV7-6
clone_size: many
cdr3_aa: CASSRRGAKETQYF
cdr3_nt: TGTGCCAGCAGCAGGAGGGGAGCTAAAGAGACCCAGTACTTC

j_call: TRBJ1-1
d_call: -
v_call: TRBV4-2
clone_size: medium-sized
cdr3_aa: CASSQDAQNTEAFF
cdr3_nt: TGTGCCAGCAGCCAGGATGCTCAGAACACTGAAGCTTTCTTT

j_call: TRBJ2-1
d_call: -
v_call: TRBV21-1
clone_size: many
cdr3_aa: CASSKDPTSGRGNEQFF
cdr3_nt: TGTGCCAGCAGCAAAGACCCCACTAGCGGGAGAGGTAATGAGCAGTTCTTC

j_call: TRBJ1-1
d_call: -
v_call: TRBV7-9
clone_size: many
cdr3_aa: CASSAHRRNTEAFF
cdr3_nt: TGTGCCAGCAGCGCCCACAGGAGGAACACTGAAGCTTTCTTT

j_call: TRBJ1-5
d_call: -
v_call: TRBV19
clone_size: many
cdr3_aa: CASSRVGGLYSNQPQHF
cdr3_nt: TGTGCCAGTAGCCGGGTAGGGGGACTTTATAGCAATCAGCCCCAGCATTTT

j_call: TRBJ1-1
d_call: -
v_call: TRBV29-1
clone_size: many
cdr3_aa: CSVGGGNTEAFF
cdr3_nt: TGCAGCGTTGGGGGGGGGAACACTGAAGCTTTCTTT

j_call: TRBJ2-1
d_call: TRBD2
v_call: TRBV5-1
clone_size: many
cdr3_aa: CASQLRPLASGYNEQFF
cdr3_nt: TGCGCCAGCCAATTAAGACCCCTGGCTAGCGGTTACAATGAGCAGTTCTTC

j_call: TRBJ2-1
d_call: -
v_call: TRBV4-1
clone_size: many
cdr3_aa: CASSQGQVSYNEQFF
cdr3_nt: TGCGCCAGCAGCCAAGGCCAGGTCTCCTACAATGAGCAGTTCTTC

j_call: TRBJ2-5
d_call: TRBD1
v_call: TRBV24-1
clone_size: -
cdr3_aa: CATSESGTGNQETQYF
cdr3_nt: TGTGCCACCAGTGAATCCGGGACAGGGAACCAAGAGACCCAGTACTTC

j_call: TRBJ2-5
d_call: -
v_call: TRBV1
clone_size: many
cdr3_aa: CTSRSKPLAGARGETQYF
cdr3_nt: TGCACCAGCAGAAGTAAGCCACTTGCGGGGGCCCGGGGAGAGACCCAGTACTTC

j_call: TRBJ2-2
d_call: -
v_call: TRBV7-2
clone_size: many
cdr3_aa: CASRKGDTGELFF
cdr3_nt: TGTGCCAGCAGAAAGGGAGACACCGGGGAGCTGTTTTTT

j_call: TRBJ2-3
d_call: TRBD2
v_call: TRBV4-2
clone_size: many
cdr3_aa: CASSRSGTSGRDTQYF
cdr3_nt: TGTGCCAGCAGCCGCTCAGGGACTAGCGGCCGAGATACGCAGTATTTT

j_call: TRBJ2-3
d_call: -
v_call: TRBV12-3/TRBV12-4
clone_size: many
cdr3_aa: CASRPLTDTQYF
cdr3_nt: TGTGCCAGCAGGCCCCTCACAGATACGCAGTATTTT

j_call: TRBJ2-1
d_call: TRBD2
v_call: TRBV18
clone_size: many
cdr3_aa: CASSPGTSGSRAGEQFF
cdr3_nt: TGTGCCAGCTCCCCCGGGACTAGCGGGAGTCGGGCGGGTGAGCAGTTCTTC